What follows are 26 T cell receptor beta chains derived from one specimen sequenced in a study of T-cell reconstitution after alpha-beta-depleted transplantation in children. Unique molecular identifiers were used in preparing the TCRbeta library. TCRdb called the PCR reads again in MiXCR, with one record for every CDR3 protein. The sample records about 610,000 distinct CDR3 sequences, over 9.5% being singletons. The source material was PBMCs from the stem cell graft donor, sampled from the stem cell graft. Receptors were obtained from a human donor who donated a stem cell graft to a child with acute myeloid leukemia.

In this sample, this clonotype turned up a few times. V usage is TRBV30 and J usage is TRBJ2-1, with D unresolved. Trimming shortened V by 4 bases and J by 2 bases, and 3 bases separated the two germline ends. This CDR3 is built from 11 residues. The germline gives CDR1 GTSNPN, CDR2 SVGIG (reference sequence). The CDR3 DNA sequence: TGTGCCTGGAAAGCCTACAATGAGCAGTTCTTC. This sequence encodes CAWKAYNEQFF.

This clonotype was seen more than once but under ten times. The V call is TRBV11-3, the J call TRBJ2-1; perhaps D is TRBD1 or TRBD2 (5 bases each). The CDR3 length is 18 residues. Trimming stripped 1 base from V and 14 bases from J, with 30 bases between. Germline V CDR1 and CDR2: SGHNT, YENEEA. In DNA form, the CDR3 reads TGTGCCAGCAGCTTAGGGGAGAGATTGGGACGCACAAGTCCTCAGAAGTTCTTC. Encoded protein: CASSLGERLGRTSPQKFF.

A remark on this clonotype: This may stem from a read error, because a much larger clone lies one nucleotide away. J is TRBJ2-1 and V is TRBV6-2 or TRBV6-3, with D maybe TRBD2 (6 bases). V gave up 5 bases and J gave up 14 bases, with 16 bases separating them. This CDR3 is 12 amino acids long. Per the germline V gene, CDR1 is MNHEY and CDR2 is SVGEGT. CDR3 in amino acids: CASSRAGSRKFF. The CDR3 nucleotides are TGTGCCAGCAGTCGAGCGGGCTCGAGGAAGTTCTTC.

This clonotype was seen ten or more times. The rearrangement joins TRBV6-2 or TRBV6-3 to TRBJ2-2; TRBD2 matches 10 bases. Germline CDR1 reads MNHEY; CDR2 reads SVGEGT. The CDR3 sequence is 15 residues long. Losses at the gene ends were 6 bases for V and 6 bases for J; bases not matched to a gene: 7. The CDR3 here is CASSPSGRGPGELFF. The CDR3 bases are TGTGCCAGCAGCCCTAGCGGGAGAGGTCCCGGGGAGCTGTTTTTT.

This clonotype came up many times. This chain connects TRBV5-1 to TRBJ2-3; a possible D gene is TRBD2 (5 bases). The CDR3 loop spans 15 amino acids. CDR1 SGHRS and CDR2 YFSETQ come from the germline V gene. Deletions cut 2 bases from V and 1 base from J, with 11 bases between. Here the CDR3 reads CASSFDVRGTDTQYF. CDR3 bases: TGCGCCAGCAGCTTTGACGTGAGGGGCACAGATACGCAGTATTTT.

In its sample, this clonotype was seen a few times. The V call is TRBV6-2 or TRBV6-3, the J call TRBJ2-1; 11 nucleotides line up with TRBD1. Germline assignment: CDR1 MNHEY and CDR2 SVGEGT. This CDR3 spans 16 amino acids. With V trimmed by 6 bases and J by 5 bases, 9 bases remained unmatched. This chain's CDR3 is CASRKIGTGGDNEQFF. The CDR3 nucleotides read TGTGCCAGCAGAAAAATTGGGACAGGGGGTGACAATGAGCAGTTCTTC.

This clonotype occurred many times. The chain employs TRBV6-2 or TRBV6-3 and TRBJ2-1; 12 bases line up with TRBD2. Trimming at V came to 10 bases and at J to 7 bases, leaving 5 bases not matched to a gene. Germline values: CDR1 MNHEY, CDR2 SVGEGT. CDR3 length: 13 residues. Here the CDR3 reads CAIQTSGRNEQFF. The DNA of the CDR3 is TGTGCCATTCAGACTAGCGGGAGAAATGAGCAGTTCTTC.

This chain joins TRBV20-1 and TRBJ2-7; TRBD2 matches at 7 bases. The V gene end was trimmed by 5 bases and the J gene end by 3 bases; junction bases not matched to a gene: 25. The CDR3 extends over 19 amino acids. The germline V gene has CDR1 DFQATT and CDR2 SNEGSKA (reference sequence). The CDR3 nucleotides read TGCAGTGCTCCCGGGAGGTCAGACCCTACGGGAGGCCATCTCTACGAGCAGTACTTC. This sequence encodes CSAPGRSDPTGGHLYEQYF.

V usage is TRBV28 and J usage is TRBJ2-1; 9 positions agree with TRBD1. The ends lost 7 bases at V and 7 bases at J; junction bases unmatched: 8. The length of the CDR3 is 14 residues. Germline loops: CDR1 MDHEN, CDR2 SYDVKM. DNA for the CDR3: TGTGCCAGCACCCCGGGACAGGGTTGGAATGAGCAGTTCTTC. Amino acids: CASTPGQGWNEQFF.

The chain joins TRBV24-1 to TRBJ2-3, with D unclear. The CDR3 has 15 residues. Trimming pared 1 base from V and 5 bases from J, leaving 12 bases between. Germline CDR1 and CDR2: KGHDR and SFDVKD. The CDR3 nucleotides read TGTGCCACCAGTGATTTCCCCAGCGCCGGAGATACGCAGTATTTT. It is translated as CATSDFPSAGDTQYF.

This clonotype was counted ten times or more. The chain uses TRBV4-3 and TRBJ2-3, with 7 bases that match TRBD1. The V gene end was trimmed by 3 bases and the J gene end by 3 bases; junction bases not matched to a gene: 18. This CDR3 is 19 amino acids long. The germline V gene has CDR1 LGHNA and CDR2 YSLEER. The CDR3 DNA reads TGCGCCAGCAGCCACTCATTTAGACAAGGGGGCGAGTGGACAGATACGCAGTATTTT. This translates into CASSHSFRQGGEWTDTQYF.

This clonotype has just a few counts. This chain's CDR3 is CSATKPVEAFF. The CDR3 DNA reads TGCAGTGCTACTAAACCTGTAGAAGCTTTCTTT. The rearrangement uses TRBV20-1 and TRBJ1-1; no clear D gene. The V end was cut by 4 bases, the J end by 8 bases, with 11 bases between. This CDR3 has 11 amino acids. The V gene's germline CDR1 is DFQATT and CDR2 SNEGSKA (reference sequence).

The chain employs TRBV15 and TRBJ1-5, with a possible D match to TRBD1 (5 bases). Germline CDR1 is LNHNV and CDR2 is YYDKDF (reference sequence). The CDR3 consists of 16 residues. V was shortened by 1 base and J by 2 bases, with 12 bases between the two germline ends. The CDR3 DNA reads as TGTGCCACCAGCAGAGTGGTGGGGGTTGGCAATCAGCCCCAGCATTTT. It translates to CATSRVVGVGNQPQHF.

Ten or more counts support this clonotype. This chain connects TRBV19 to TRBJ2-1; tentatively, D is TRBD2 (5 bases). Germline lookup yields CDR1 LNHDA and CDR2 SQIVND (reference sequence). V lost 3 bases and J lost 4, with 10 bases in between. The CDR3 is made up of 14 amino acids. The CDR3 DNA follows: TGTGCCAGTAGTATTGTCCTAGCTTACAATGAGCAGTTCTTC. It specifies CASSIVLAYNEQFF.

There are a few counts of this clonotype. The V call is TRBV29-1, the J call TRBJ2-3, with 8 positions matching TRBD1. CDR1 and CDR2 (germline): SQVTM, ANQGSEA. This CDR3 is 15 amino acids long. The trim removed 2 bases at V and 4 bases at J, leaving 8 bases unmatched. This chain's CDR3 is CSVESGSGGPDTQYF. CDR3 DNA: TGCAGCGTTGAATCAGGGTCAGGGGGCCCAGATACGCAGTATTTT.

This clonotype was found a few times. V gene TRBV7-2 combines with J gene TRBJ2-7; 9 bases line up with TRBD2. V dropped 4 bases and J dropped 2; count of bases not matched to a gene: 6. The CDR3 covers 15 residues. Looked up from germline, CDR1 is SGHTA and CDR2 is FQGNSA. The CDR3 nucleotides are TGTGCCAGCAGCTCTCGACTAGCGGAGGCCTACGAGCAGTACTTC. Encoded protein: CASSSRLAEAYEQYF. The full variable domain, in which reference TRBV7-2 and TRBJ2-7 provide the parts outside the CDR3, is GAGVSQSPSNKVTEKGKDVELRCDPISGHTALYWYRQSLGQGLEFLIYFQGNSAPDKSGLPSDRFSAERTGGSVSTLTIQRTQQEDSAVYLCASSSRLAEAYEQYFGPGTRLTVT.

The chain is built from TRBV20-1 and TRBJ2-1, with 11 bases lining up with TRBD1. Germline V gene data show CDR1 as DFQATT and CDR2 as SNEGSKA (reference sequence). The CDR3 has 15 amino acids. The junction had 6 bases not matched to a gene; V was cut back by 0 bases and J by 8 bases. CDR3 loop: CSARDRGTGGHEQFF. As DNA, the CDR3 is TGCAGTGCTAGAGATCGAGGGACAGGGGGTCATGAGCAGTTCTTC.

This clonotype was counted ten times or more. This chain connects TRBV30 to TRBJ2-3; D uncertain. The CDR3 consists of 12 residues. CDR1 and CDR2 (germline): GTSNPN, SVGIG (reference sequence). V was cut by 2 bases and J by 0 bases, with 3 bases left in between. DNA for the CDR3: TGTGCCTGGAGTCTCAGCACAGATACGCAGTATTTT. Amino acid sequence: CAWSLSTDTQYF.

This clonotype has a count of ten or more. V and J are TRBV12-3 or TRBV12-4 and TRBJ1-1; no clear D. The length of the CDR3 is 14 residues. V lost 3 bases, J lost 11 bases, and 19 bases lay in between. CDR3 sequence reads: CASSLSEAVRAAFF. CDR3 nucleotides: TGTGCCAGCAGTTTGAGTGAGGCGGTCCGAGCGGCTTTCTTT.

The rearrangement uses TRBV29-1 and TRBJ2-1, with D hard to call. This CDR3 is built from 11 residues. V gave up 5 bases and J gave up 8 bases, with 10 bases separating them. Germline CDR1 and CDR2: SQVTM and ANQGSEA. The CDR3 nucleotides read TGCAGCGTTTTTCCTCGGGATGAGCAGTTCTTC. It yields the protein CSVFPRDEQFF.

With regard to this clonotype: A much more abundant neighbour one base away suggests this may be a read error. V and J are TRBV4-1 and TRBJ2-7; TRBD1 matches 7 bases. Germline V gives CDR1 MGHRA, CDR2 YSYEKL. The CDR3 totals 14 residues. CDR3 protein: CASSQSPDPGQLFF. CDR3 DNA: TGCGCCAGCAGCCAGAGCCCCGACCCGGGACAGTTGTTCTTC.

The chain carries TRBV3-1 and TRBJ2-5, with D perhaps being TRBD1 or TRBD2 (5 bases each). CDR3 length equals 14 residues. The germline V and J ends were trimmed by 3 bases and 12 bases, with 20 bases remaining between them. Germline-derived CDR1 and CDR2 are LGHDT and YNNKEL (reference sequence). The CDR3 loop is CASSHGGWDPEEYF. CDR3 DNA sequence: TGTGCCAGCAGCCATGGTGGGTGGGACCCGGAGGAGTACTTC.

There are many counts of this clonotype. V gene TRBV6-2 or TRBV6-3 combines with J gene TRBJ2-5; TRBD1 is a possible D gene (5 bases). Germline V gene lookup returns CDR1 MNHEY and CDR2 SVGEGT. Trimming removed 5 bases at V and 4 bases at J, with 17 bases between. This CDR3 has 15 residues. CDR3 nucleotide sequence: TGTGCCAGCAGTGCCTCTATGAGTAGGGGAGAGACCCAGTACTTC. This gives the protein CASSASMSRGETQYF.

V gene TRBV28 combines with J gene TRBJ2-7, with 7 bases lining up with TRBD1. The V segment lost 8 bases and the J segment 3 bases; nucleotides outside the gene matches: 10. This CDR3 spans 14 amino acids. From germline, CDR1 is MDHEN and CDR2 SYDVKM. The chain's CDR3 is CASRSPGQNYEQYF. The DNA of the CDR3 is TGTGCCAGCCGGAGTCCGGGACAGAACTACGAGCAGTACTTC.

This clonotype was seen more than once but under ten times. The chain recombines TRBV28 with TRBJ1-2; D may be TRBD1 (6 bases). The ends were cut back, 8 bases at V and 7 bases at J, with 26 bases in the middle. Germline assignment: CDR1 MDHEN and CDR2 SYDVKM. The CDR3 runs 16 residues. In DNA form, the CDR3 reads TGTGCCAGCTCATCTGCGGGGGGCGCGGGGTTAAGTGGCTACACCTTC. This codes for CASSSAGGAGLSGYTF.

The table lists this clonotype with many counts. This chain joins TRBV12-3 or TRBV12-4 and TRBJ2-2; D is unclear. The CDR3 covers 13 residues. V lost 6 bases and J 4 bases, leaving 9 bases between the germline ends. The CDR3 is CASRQETTGELFF. Here the CDR3 DNA reads TGTGCCAGCAGGCAGGAGACCACCGGGGAGCTGTTTTTT.